One sample yielded the 3 T cell receptor beta chains listed below, sequenced in a study of blood T cell repertoires in COVID-19 (dated by TCRdb to the early 2020s). The protocol used for the library was the immunoSEQ multiplex PCR assay. TCRdb stores this immuneACCESS table with in-frame sequences only. Part of the clones is absent; in the studies checked, under half of the shortfall reflects unresolved V genes, and no reason is known for the rest. The sample table shows approximately 90,000 clones, and 75% to 90% are seen once. Clones ranked in the top ten supply 31% of the sample. The specimen sequenced was peripheral blood. These receptors originate from a woman older than 75 with active or convalescent COVID-19.

The gene calls are TRBV18 and TRBJ1-2; D is ambiguous. Germline V gene sequence: CDR1 KGHSH, CDR2 LQKENI. Trimming removed 6 bases from V and 2 bases from J, with 13 bases in between. The length of the CDR3 is 14 residues. The chain's CDR3 is CASSRERLNYGYTF. The CDR3 DNA sequence: TGTGCCAGCTCTCGGGAGAGACTCAACTATGGCTACACCTTC.

This chain links TRBV10-1 with TRBJ2-3, with a weak D call TRBD1 (6 bases). Trimming removed 2 bases at V and 1 base at J, with 10 bases between. Per germline, CDR1 WNHNN and CDR2 SYGVQD (reference sequence). The CDR3 is 15 residues long. Here the CDR3 reads CASSEIKGGTDTQYF. For the CDR3, the DNA is TGCGCCAGCAGTGAGATAAAGGGGGGCACAGATACGCAGTATTTT.

This chain links TRBV19 with TRBJ2-7; TRBD2 matches at 7 bases. Germline CDR1 is LNHDA and CDR2 is SQIVND (reference sequence). Losses at the gene ends were 3 bases for V and 3 bases for J; bases not matched to a gene: 5. The CDR3 runs to 14 residues. The CDR3 sequence: CASSIDSGNYEQYF. In DNA form, the CDR3 reads TGTGCCAGTAGTATCGACAGCGGGAACTACGAGCAGTACTTC.